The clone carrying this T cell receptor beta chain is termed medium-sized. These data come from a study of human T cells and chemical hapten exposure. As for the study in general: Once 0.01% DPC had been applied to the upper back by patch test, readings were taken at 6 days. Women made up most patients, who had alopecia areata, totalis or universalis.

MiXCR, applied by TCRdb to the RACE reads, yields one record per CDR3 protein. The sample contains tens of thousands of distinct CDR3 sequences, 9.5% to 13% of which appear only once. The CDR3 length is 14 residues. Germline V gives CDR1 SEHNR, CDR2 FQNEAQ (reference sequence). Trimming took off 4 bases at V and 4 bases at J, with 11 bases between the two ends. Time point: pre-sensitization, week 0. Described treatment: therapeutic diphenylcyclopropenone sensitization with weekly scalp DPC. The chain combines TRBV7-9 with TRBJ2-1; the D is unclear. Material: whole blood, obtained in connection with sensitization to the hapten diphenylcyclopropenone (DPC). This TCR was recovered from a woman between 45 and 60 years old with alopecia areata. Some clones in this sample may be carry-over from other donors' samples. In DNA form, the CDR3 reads TGTGCCAGCAGCTCCGGAGCCCGTTACAATGAGCAGTTCTTC. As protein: CASSSGARYNEQFF.